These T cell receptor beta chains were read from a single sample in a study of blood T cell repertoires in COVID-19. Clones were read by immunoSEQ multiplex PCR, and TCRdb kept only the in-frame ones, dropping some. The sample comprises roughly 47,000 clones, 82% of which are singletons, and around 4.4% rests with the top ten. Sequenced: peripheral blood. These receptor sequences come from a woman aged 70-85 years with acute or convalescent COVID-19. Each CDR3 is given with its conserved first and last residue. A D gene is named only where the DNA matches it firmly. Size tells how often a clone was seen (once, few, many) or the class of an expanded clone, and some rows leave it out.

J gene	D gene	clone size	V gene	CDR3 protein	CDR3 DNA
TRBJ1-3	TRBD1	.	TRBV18	CASSPGQRISGNTIYF	TGTGCCAGCTCACCGGGACAGCGGATATCTGGAAACACCATATATTTT
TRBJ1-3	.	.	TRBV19	CASSIPQTGNTIYF	TGTGCCAGTAGTATACCCCAGACAGGAAACACCATATATTTT
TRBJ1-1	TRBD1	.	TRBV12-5	CASGAGTVNTEAFF	TGTGCTAGTGGTGCCGGGACAGTGAACACTGAAGCTTTCTTT
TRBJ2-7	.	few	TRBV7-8	CASSSQGRLVSLYF	TGTGCCAGCAGCTCACAGGGGAGGTTGGTCAGTCTGTACTTC
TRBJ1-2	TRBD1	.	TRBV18	CASSPQSGQGAPSIGYTF	TGTGCCAGCTCACCCCAATCCGGCCAGGGGGCTCCATCTATCGGCTACACCTTC
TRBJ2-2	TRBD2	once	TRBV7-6	CASTYVPRSLLAGDGTGELFF	TGTGCCAGCACCTACGTCCCCAGAAGCCTACTAGCGGGAGATGGCACCGGGGAGCTGTTTTTT
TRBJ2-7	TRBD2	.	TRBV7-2	CASSASGSSYEQYF	TGTGCCAGCAGCGCGAGCGGGAGCTCCTACGAGCAGTACTTC
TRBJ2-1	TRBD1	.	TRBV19	CASSIRTSGQGYNEQFF	TGTGCCAGTAGTATCCGAACATCGGGACAGGGTTACAATGAGCAGTTCTTC
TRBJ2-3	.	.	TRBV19	CASSNNPRTDTQYF	TGTGCCAGTAGTAACAACCCCCGCACAGATACGCAGTATTTT
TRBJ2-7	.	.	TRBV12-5	CASAPGGYYEQYF	TGTGCTAGTGCCCCGGGTGGCTACTACGAGCAGTACTTC
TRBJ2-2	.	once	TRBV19	CASSMAQGTGELFF	TGTGCCAGTAGTATGGCTCAGGGAACCGGGGAGCTGTTTTTT
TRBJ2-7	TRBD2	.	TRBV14	CASSRVAGVGEQYF	TGTGCCAGCAGCCGGGTAGCGGGAGTTGGCGAGCAGTACTTC
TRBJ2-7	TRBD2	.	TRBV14	CASSKFLSSGALYEQYF	TGTGCCAGCAGCAAATTCCTGTCTAGCGGGGCCCTTTACGAGCAGTACTTC
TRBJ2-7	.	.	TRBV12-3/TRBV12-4	CASSPQGYEQYF	TGTGCCAGCAGTCCACAGGGCTACGAGCAGTACTTC
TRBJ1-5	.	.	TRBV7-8	CASSTGSREGQPQHF	TGTGCCAGCAGCACGGGCTCCCGAGAGGGACAGCCCCAGCATTTT
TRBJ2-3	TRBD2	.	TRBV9	CASSVLAGGDTQYF	TGTGCCAGCAGCGTGTTAGCGGGAGGGGATACGCAGTATTTT
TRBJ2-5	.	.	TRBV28	CAAQDLVQETQYF	TGTGCCGCCCAGGACTTAGTCCAAGAGACCCAGTACTTC
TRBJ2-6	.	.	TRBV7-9	CASSLQSGANVLTF	TGTGCCAGCAGCTTGCAGTCTGGGGCCAACGTCCTGACTTTC
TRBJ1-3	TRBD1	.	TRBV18	CASSQGASGNTIYF	TGTGCCAGCTCCCAGGGGGCCTCTGGAAACACCATATATTTT
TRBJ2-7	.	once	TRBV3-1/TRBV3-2	CASSQGRRGTYEQYF	TGTGCCAGCAGCCAAGGAAGAAGGGGCACCTACGAGCAGTACTTC
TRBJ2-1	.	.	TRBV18	CASSPRSEGLRYNEQFF	TGTGCCAGCTCACCACGTTCAGAGGGCCTCAGGTACAATGAGCAGTTCTTC
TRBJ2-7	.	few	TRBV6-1	CASTRGLESYEQYF	TGTGCCAGCACCCGAGGCCTCGAGTCCTACGAGCAGTACTTC
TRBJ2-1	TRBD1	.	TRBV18	CASSPDRQGHYNEQFF	TGTGCCAGCTCACCAGACCGACAGGGGCACTACAATGAGCAGTTCTTC
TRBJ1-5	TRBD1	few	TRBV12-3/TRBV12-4	CASSTGVYQPQHF	TGTGCCAGCAGTACAGGGGTCTATCAGCCCCAGCATTTT
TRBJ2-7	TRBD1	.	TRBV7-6	CASSLVGTGDEQYF	TGTGCCAGCAGCTTGGTAGGGACAGGGGATGAGCAGTACTTC
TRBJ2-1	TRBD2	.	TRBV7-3	CASSSRGGGSLNNEQFF	TGTGCCAGCAGCTCCCGGGGGGGCGGGAGCTTAAACAATGAGCAGTTCTTC
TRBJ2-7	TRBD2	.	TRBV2	CASSDRTSGSNEQYF	TGTGCCAGCAGTGACAGGACTAGCGGGAGCAACGAGCAGTACTTC
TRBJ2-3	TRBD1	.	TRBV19	CASSTDRVSTDTQYF	TGTGCCAGTAGTACTGACAGGGTGAGCACAGATACGCAGTATTTT
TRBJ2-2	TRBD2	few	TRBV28	CASRPFPGLGTGELFF	TGTGCCAGCAGACCATTTCCGGGACTAGGGACCGGGGAGCTGTTTTTT
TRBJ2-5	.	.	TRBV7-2	CASSLEGLQETQYF	TGTGCCAGCAGCTTAGAGGGGCTACAAGAGACCCAGTACTTC
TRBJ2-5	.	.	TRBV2	CASSESETQYF	TGTGCCAGCAGTGAATCGGAGACCCAGTACTTC
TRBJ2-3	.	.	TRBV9	CASSDGTLSTDTQYF	TGTGCCAGCAGCGACGGGACTTTAAGCACAGATACGCAGTATTTT
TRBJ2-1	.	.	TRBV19	CATTGTQTYNEQFF	TGTGCCACCACCGGGACTCAAACCTACAATGAGCAGTTCTTC
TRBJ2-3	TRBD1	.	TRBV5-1	CASSPSRDRVGDTQYF	TGCGCCAGCAGCCCGAGCCGGGACAGGGTGGGAGATACGCAGTATTTT
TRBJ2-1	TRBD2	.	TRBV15	CATSKGTSGDNEQFF	TGTGCCACCAGCAAGGGGACTAGCGGGGATAATGAGCAGTTCTTC
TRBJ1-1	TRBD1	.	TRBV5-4	CASSLSRDRGPNTEAFF	TGTGCCAGCAGCTTGAGCCGGGACAGGGGGCCCAACACTGAAGCTTTCTTT
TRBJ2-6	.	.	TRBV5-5	CASTSVGSEISGANVLTF	TGTGCCAGCACCTCAGTTGGTAGCGAGATCTCTGGGGCCAACGTCCTGACTTTC
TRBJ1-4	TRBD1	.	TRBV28	CASTLLSGGPGGLFF	TGTGCCAGCACCCTACTCTCAGGGGGCCCTGGCGGACTGTTTTTT
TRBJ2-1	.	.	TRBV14	CASSQVLGGVEQFF	TGTGCCAGCAGCCAAGTTCTCGGGGGAGTGGAGCAGTTCTTC
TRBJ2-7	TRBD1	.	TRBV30	CAWSVTGDEQYF	TGTGCCTGGAGTGTAACAGGGGACGAGCAGTACTTC
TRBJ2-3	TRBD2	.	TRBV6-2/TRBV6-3	CASSYVTSGTSTDTQYF	TGTGCCAGCAGTTACGTAACTAGCGGGACGAGCACAGATACGCAGTATTTT
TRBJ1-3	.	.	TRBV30	CAWTISGNTIYF	TGTGCCTGGACAATCTCTGGAAACACCATATATTTT